This T cell receptor beta chain was recovered during a study of shared T cell receptors in the human thymus. This table comes from immunoSEQ multiplex PCR, and its TCRdb copy is limited to in-frame clones, with some not included. The table lists approximately 660,000 clones, approximately 90% of them singletons. The CDR3 runs to 14 residues. V lost 6 bases to trimming and J lost 6 bases, with 15 bases between them. In germline, CDR1 is SGHNT, CDR2 YENEEA. In addition, the sample was reused for a study of human thymus T cells. Turning to that study: V and J genes seemed to be used with bias in thymic and blood repertoires.

The source of this sequence is a boy younger than two with a congenital heart defect. Specimen: thymocytes. The genes are TRBV11-3 and TRBJ1-5, with D unresolved. Here the CDR3 reads CASRNLQTGQPQHF. The CDR3 coding sequence is TGTGCCAGCAGAAACCTCCAAACGGGTCAGCCCCAGCATTTT.